The next 18 T cell receptor beta chains were all read from a single sample in a study of graft-versus-host responses after intestinal transplantation. Sequencing used immunoSEQ multiplex PCR; TCRdb keeps in-frame clones, though not all of them. The sample holds 12,000 to 15,000 clones; just under 30% are singletons and the top ten take roughly 3.9%. The starting material was alloreactive CD4+ T cells from a mixed lymphocyte reaction culture, obtained before intestinal transplant. The subset denotes: CFSE-low proliferating T cells sorted from roughly six-day pre-transplant mixed lymphocyte reaction (GvH or HvG direction). All receptors derive from a human patient who received an intestinal transplant.

This chain links TRBV30 with TRBJ2-2; D remains unclear. The germline gives CDR1 GTSNPN, CDR2 SVGIG (reference sequence). This CDR3 is built from 13 residues. V lost 3 bases and J 6 bases, leaving 11 bases between the germline ends. As DNA, the CDR3 is TGTGCCTGGAGCGGAAGGGTTGCCGGGGAGCTGTTTTTT. It encodes CAWSGRVAGELFF.

There are a few counts of this clone. The rearrangement links TRBV7-2 to TRBJ1-1; D is ambiguous. The germline CDR1 and CDR2 sequences are SGHTA and FQGNSA. The CDR3 is 14 amino acids. V gave up 2 bases and J gave up 3 bases, with 10 bases separating them. The CDR3, as DNA: TGTGCCAGCAGCTTAATTCATAGGGACACTGAAGCTTTCTTT. Translation: CASSLIHRDTEAFF.

This clone was seen a few times. The CDR3 nucleotides read TGTGCCAGCAGCTTACCTAGCGGGAGGGGGGATGAGCAGTTCTTC. Translation gives CASSLPSGRGDEQFF. The chain has TRBV7-2 and TRBJ2-1, with 12 bases fitting TRBD2. Germline trimming cut 2 bases from V and 8 bases from J; bases unmatched to any gene: 4. This CDR3 contains 15 residues. In germline, CDR1 is SGHTA, CDR2 FQGNSA. The variable domain in full, completed from reference TRBV7-2 and TRBJ2-1, reads GAGVSQSPSNKVTEKGKDVELRCDPISGHTALYWYRQSLGQGLEFLIYFQGNSAPDKSGLPSDRFSAERTGGSVSTLTIQRTQQEDSAVYLCASSLPSGRGDEQFFGPGTRLTVL.

A few counts support this clone. The rearrangement joins TRBV7-9 to TRBJ2-7; TRBD2 is a possible D gene (5 bases). The germline V gene encodes CDR1 SEHNR and CDR2 FQNEAQ (reference sequence). V was trimmed by 5 bases and J by 0 bases, leaving 20 bases between them. There are 17 residues in the CDR3. The CDR3 sequence is CASSQLVPIGNSYEQYF. CDR3 nucleotides: TGTGCCAGCAGCCAGCTTGTTCCGATCGGGAACTCCTACGAGCAGTACTTC.

The chain has TRBV25-1 and TRBJ2-2; D might be TRBD2 (6 bases). CDR3 length: 15 residues. The V end lost 5 bases, the J end lost 3 bases, and 13 bases lay between the germline ends. Germline CDR1 reads MGHDK; CDR2 reads SYGVNS. This CDR3 reads CASSPRGTHTGELFF. The CDR3, as DNA: TGTGCCAGCAGTCCCCGTGGGACTCACACCGGGGAGCTGTTTTTT.

This chain uses TRBV6-5 with TRBJ2-3; D gene ambiguous. Germline CDR1 is MNHEY and CDR2 is SVGAGI. The CDR3 spans 15 residues. V was shortened by 6 bases and J by 4 bases, with 17 bases between the two germline ends. The CDR3 DNA sequence: TGTGCCAGCAGCCCCCGTCCCCTCGCGCCAGATACGCAGTATTTT. It codes for CASSPRPLAPDTQYF.

In its sample, this clone was seen a few times. The chain couples TRBV7-2 to TRBJ2-1; a possible D gene is TRBD1 (5 bases). CDR3 size: 11 residues. Germline V CDR1 and CDR2: SGHTA, FQGNSA. Between the trimmed V and J ends, which lost 6 bases and 10 bases, there was a span of 10 bases. The CDR3 here is CASRFRQEQFF. As DNA, the CDR3 is TGTGCCAGCAGATTTAGACAGGAGCAGTTCTTC.

This clone showed up just a few times. The genes are TRBV2 and TRBJ2-7, with 10 bases identical to TRBD2. Germline trimming cut 0 bases from V and 3 bases from J; bases unmatched to any gene: 8. CDR3 size: 17 residues. The germline gives CDR1 SNHLY, CDR2 FYNNEI. The CDR3 DNA is TGTGCCAGCAGTGAAGCGCTTCCGGGGACTAGCGTCTACGAGCAGTACTTC. It is translated as CASSEALPGTSVYEQYF. Filled out from reference TRBV2 and TRBJ2-7, the complete variable domain reads EPEVTQTPSHQVTQMGQEVILRCVPISNHLYFYWYRQILGQKVEFLVSFYNNEISEKSEIFDDQFSVERPDGSNFTLKIRSTKLEDSAMYFCASSEALPGTSVYEQYFGPGTRLTVT.

This clone was detected only a few times. J is TRBJ2-5 and V is TRBV7-8; TRBD1 might be the D (6 bases). The assigned J gene may be wrong: the sequence end matches TRBJ2-7 better. The germline CDR1 and CDR2 sequences are SGHVS and FQNEAQ. This CDR3 is 15 amino acids long. The CDR3 DNA follows: TGTGCCAGCAGCGCCAGGGGCTCCAGCTCCTACGAGCAGTACTTC. This translates into CASSARGSSSYEQYF.

The rearrangement uses TRBV28 and TRBJ1-2; D is uncertain. V was shortened by 0 bases and J by 4 bases, with 12 bases between the two germline ends. CDR1 and CDR2 from the germline V gene are MDHEN and SYDVKM. There are 15 residues in the CDR3. CDR3 amino acids: CASSLWARSGYGYTF. In DNA form, the CDR3 reads TGTGCCAGCAGTTTATGGGCCCGGTCAGGCTATGGCTACACCTTC.

This clone was detected a few times. The chain employs TRBV28 and TRBJ2-4, with unresolved D. The germline V and J ends were trimmed by 2 bases and 10 bases, with 12 bases remaining between them. Germline V gives CDR1 MDHEN, CDR2 SYDVKM. The CDR3 contains 13 residues. The CDR3 region has the DNA TGTGCCAGCAGTTTAACAGAGCCAGTAATTCAGTACTTC. This sequence encodes CASSLTEPVIQYF.

This clone was observed a few times. The rearrangement uses TRBV2 and TRBJ1-5, with unresolved D. This CDR3 is built from 16 residues. Germline CDR1 is SNHLY and CDR2 is FYNNEI. V was trimmed by 3 bases and J by 0 bases, leaving 12 bases between them. CDR3: CASSEEQLYSNQPQHF. The CDR3 DNA sequence: TGTGCCAGCAGTGAGGAACAGCTTTATAGCAATCAGCCCCAGCATTTT.

The chain has TRBV7-8 and TRBJ2-7; D perhaps matches TRBD2 (5 bases). Germline V gene sequence: CDR1 SGHVS, CDR2 FQNEAQ. The CDR3 consists of 15 residues. V was pared by 3 bases and J by 2 bases, with 14 bases between. This CDR3 reads CASSFSAGLTYEQYF. The CDR3 coding sequence is TGTGCCAGCAGCTTTAGCGCGGGTTTGACCTACGAGCAGTACTTC.

There are a few counts of this clone. This chain joins TRBV6-1 and TRBJ2-2, with 8 bases identical to TRBD1. This CDR3 is built from 13 residues. Germline values: CDR1 MNHNS, CDR2 SASEGT. J was trimmed by 4 bases and V by 11 bases; bases with no gene match: 6. DNA for the CDR3: TGTGCCGGGGGGACAGGACCCACCGGGGAGCTGTTTTTT. It codes for CAGGTGPTGELFF.

In this sample, this clone is medium-sized. This chain uses TRBV6-6 with TRBJ1-4; D unresolved. The CDR3 sequence is 14 residues long. V lost 5 bases and J 4 bases, leaving 11 bases between the germline ends. CDR1 is MNHNY, CDR2 SVGAGI, per germline (reference sequence). CDR3 protein: CASSTGRRNEKLFF. As DNA, the CDR3 is TGTGCCAGCAGTACCGGACGGCGTAATGAAAAACTGTTTTTT.

The chain employs TRBV6-1 and TRBJ1-2; D may be TRBD1 (6 bases). The CDR3 is made up of 14 amino acids. V was clipped by 4 bases and J by 8 bases, with 17 bases between them. Germline V gene data show CDR1 as MNHNS and CDR2 as SASEGT. CDR3: CASSASTGNHGYTF. CDR3 DNA sequence: TGTGCCAGCAGTGCCTCCACAGGGAACCACGGCTACACCTTC.

The chain uses TRBV7-6 and TRBJ2-3, with D hard to call. Germline CDR1 is SGHVS and CDR2 is FNYEAQ. Trimming removed 2 bases at V and 5 bases at J, with 5 bases between. The CDR3 spans 12 residues. The CDR3 here is CASSLLEDTQYF. CDR3 DNA: TGTGCCAGCAGCTTACTTGAAGATACGCAGTATTTT.

The V call is TRBV7-3, the J call TRBJ2-3; D remains unclear. Looked up from germline, CDR1 is SGHTA and CDR2 is FQGTGA. V was clipped by 2 bases and J by 4 bases, with 16 bases between them. The CDR3 is made up of 16 amino acids. CDR3 protein: CASSLYVTDPPDTQYF. CDR3 DNA: TGTGCCAGCAGCTTATATGTTACTGATCCCCCAGATACGCAGTATTTT.